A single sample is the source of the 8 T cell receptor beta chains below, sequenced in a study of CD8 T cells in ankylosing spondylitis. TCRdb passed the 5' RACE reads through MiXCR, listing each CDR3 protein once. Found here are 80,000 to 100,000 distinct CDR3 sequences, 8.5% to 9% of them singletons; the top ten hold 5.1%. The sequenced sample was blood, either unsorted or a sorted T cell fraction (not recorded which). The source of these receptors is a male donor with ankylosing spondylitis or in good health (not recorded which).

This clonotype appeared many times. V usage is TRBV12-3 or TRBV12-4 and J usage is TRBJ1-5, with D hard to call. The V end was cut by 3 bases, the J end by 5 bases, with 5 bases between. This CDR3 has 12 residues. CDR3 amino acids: CASSFSYQPQHF. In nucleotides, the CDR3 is TGTGCCAGCAGTTTCTCTTATCAGCCCCAGCATTTT.

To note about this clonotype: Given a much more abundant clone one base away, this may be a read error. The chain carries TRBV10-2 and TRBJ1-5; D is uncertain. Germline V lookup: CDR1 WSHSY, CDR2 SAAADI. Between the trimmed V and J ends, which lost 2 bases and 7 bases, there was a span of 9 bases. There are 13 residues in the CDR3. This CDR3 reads CASSERARQPQHF. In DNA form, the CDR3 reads TGCGCCAGCAGTGAGAGGGCCAGGCAGCCCCAGCATTTT.

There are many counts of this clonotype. CDR3 sequence reads: CASTPSFRGGINIQYF. Here the CDR3 DNA reads TGTGCCAGCACTCCCTCCTTTCGCGGGGGGATAAACATTCAGTACTTC. This chain links TRBV6-1 with TRBJ2-4, with 8 bases lining up with TRBD2. The V and J ends lost 7 bases and 6 bases, in that order; junction bases with no gene match: 14. The length of the CDR3 is 16 residues. Germline CDR1 MNHNS, CDR2 SASEGT.

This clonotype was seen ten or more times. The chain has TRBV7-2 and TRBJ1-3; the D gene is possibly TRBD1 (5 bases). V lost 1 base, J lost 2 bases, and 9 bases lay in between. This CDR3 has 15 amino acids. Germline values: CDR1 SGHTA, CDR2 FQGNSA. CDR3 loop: CASSLDGGPGNTIYF. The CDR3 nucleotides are TGTGCCAGCAGCTTAGATGGGGGTCCTGGAAACACCATATATTTT.

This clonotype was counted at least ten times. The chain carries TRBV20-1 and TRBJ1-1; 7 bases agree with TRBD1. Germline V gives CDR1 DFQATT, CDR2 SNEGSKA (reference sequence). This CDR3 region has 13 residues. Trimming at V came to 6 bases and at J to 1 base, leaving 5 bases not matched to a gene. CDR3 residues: CSALGQTNTEAFF. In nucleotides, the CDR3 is TGCAGTGCATTGGGACAGACGAACACTGAAGCTTTCTTT.

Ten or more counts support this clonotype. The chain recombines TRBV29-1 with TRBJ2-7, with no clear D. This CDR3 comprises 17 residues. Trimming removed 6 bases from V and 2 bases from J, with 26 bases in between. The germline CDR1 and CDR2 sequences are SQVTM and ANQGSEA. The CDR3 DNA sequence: TGCAGCGTCGTCGACCGATTTAGGGATCGGCTCGCCTACGAGCAGTACTTC. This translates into CSVVDRFRDRLAYEQYF.

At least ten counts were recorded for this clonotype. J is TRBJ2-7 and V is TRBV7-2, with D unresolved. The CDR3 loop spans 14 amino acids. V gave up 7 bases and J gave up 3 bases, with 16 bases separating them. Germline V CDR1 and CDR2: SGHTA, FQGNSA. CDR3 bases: TGTGCCAGCACCCCGGGCGGTTTAAACTACGAGCAGTACTTC. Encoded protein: CASTPGGLNYEQYF.

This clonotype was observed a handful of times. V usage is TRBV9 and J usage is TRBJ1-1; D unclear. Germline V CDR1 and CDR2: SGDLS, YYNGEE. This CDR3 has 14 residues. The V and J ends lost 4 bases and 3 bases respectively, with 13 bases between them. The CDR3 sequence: CASSPRLGDTEAFF. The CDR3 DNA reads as TGTGCCAGCAGCCCTCGGTTAGGAGACACTGAAGCTTTCTTT.